The 13 T cell receptor beta chains reported below all come from one sample, sequenced in a study of blood T cell repertoires in COVID-19. Generated by immunoSEQ multiplex PCR, the TCRdb table keeps only in-frame clones and is missing some. The data contain 95,000 to 120,000 clones, 75% to 90% of them seen just once; the ten biggest clones take up 10% to 15%. The sequenced material came from peripheral blood. Receptors were obtained from a human donor in a cohort sampled during active COVID-19.

V usage is TRBV19 and J usage is TRBJ1-1, with 7 bases that match TRBD1. The CDR3 contains 15 residues. The germline V gene has CDR1 LNHDA and CDR2 SQIVND (reference sequence). V dropped 5 bases and J dropped 0; count of bases not matched to a gene: 6. CDR3 nucleotide sequence: TGTGCCAGTAGTTTCGACAGGGACATGAACACTGAAGCTTTCTTT. Its protein is CASSFDRDMNTEAFF.

This clone was seen only once. The V gene is TRBV4-3, the J gene TRBJ2-7; 11 bases line up with TRBD2. Germline assignment: CDR1 LGHNA and CDR2 YSLEER. This CDR3 has 16 residues. V dropped 0 bases and J dropped 6; count of bases not matched to a gene: 7. CDR3 coding DNA: TGCGCCAGCAGCCAAGATTCTGGGACTAGCGGAGGCGAGCAGTACTTC. This gives the protein CASSQDSGTSGGEQYF.

The chain employs TRBV6-5 and TRBJ2-3; 10 nucleotides align to TRBD2. With 7 bases clipped from V and 6 bases from J, the junction kept 4 bases outside the gene matches. The CDR3 length is 13 residues. From germline, CDR1 is MNHEY and CDR2 SVGAGI. DNA of the CDR3: TGTGCCAGCACTAGCGGGGGCCCCGATACGCAGTATTTT. Residues: CASTSGGPDTQYF.

J is TRBJ1-5 and V is TRBV4-1, with 8 nucleotides matching TRBD1. The J segment lost 5 bases and the V segment lost 3 bases, leaving 6 bases of the junction unmatched. The CDR3 covers 15 residues. Germline V gene data show CDR1 as MGHRA and CDR2 as YSYEKL. The CDR3: CASSQVGQGHQPQHF. CDR3 in DNA: TGCGCCAGCAGCCAGGTAGGACAGGGTCATCAGCCCCAGCATTTT.

This chain joins TRBV11-2 and TRBJ1-5, with a tentative D call TRBD1 (6 bases). Trimming took 5 bases from V and 7 from J, leaving 12 bases between them. The germline V gene has CDR1 SGHAT and CDR2 FQNNGV. The CDR3 spans 13 residues. This chain's CDR3 is CASSLTGKQPQHF. The CDR3 nucleotides read TGTGCCAGCAGCCTCACAGGGAAACAGCCCCAGCATTTT.

This clone was picked up one time. The chain uses TRBV6-4 and TRBJ1-5; D unclear. CDR1 is MRHNA, CDR2 SNTAGT, per germline. The CDR3 spans 14 residues. Trimming took off 4 bases at V and 5 bases at J, with 12 bases between the two ends. The CDR3 loop is CASSVEVGDQPQHF. CDR3 nucleotides: TGTGCCAGCAGTGTGGAGGTAGGAGATCAGCCCCAGCATTTT.

This clone was detected only once. The chain couples TRBV28 to TRBJ2-5; 9 bases are a match to TRBD1. There are 15 residues in the CDR3. V gave up 6 bases and J gave up 2 bases; unmatched junction bases: 7. Germline V gene sequence: CDR1 MDHEN, CDR2 SYDVKM. The CDR3 region is CASSYGTGRQETQYF. The CDR3 nucleotides are TGTGCCAGCAGCTACGGGACAGGGAGACAAGAGACCCAGTACTTC.

The chain uses TRBV19 and TRBJ1-1; 12 positions agree with TRBD1. Trimming at V came to 6 bases and at J to 7 bases, leaving 6 bases not matched to a gene. The germline CDR1 and CDR2 sequences are LNHDA and SQIVND (reference sequence). This CDR3 comprises 14 residues. The CDR3 sequence is CASRGTGGVSEAFF. CDR3 sequence (DNA): TGTGCCAGTAGAGGGACAGGGGGCGTGAGTGAAGCTTTCTTT.

This chain connects TRBV27 to TRBJ2-6, with TRBD1 identical over 12 bases. This CDR3 is 18 amino acids long. Trimming removed 5 bases from V and 1 base from J; junction bases left unmatched: 6. Germline V gene sequence: CDR1 MNHEY, CDR2 SMNVEV (reference sequence). DNA for the CDR3: TGTGCCAGCAGTCCCCCGGGACAGGGGGCGTCTGGGGCCAACGTCCTGACTTTC. It specifies CASSPPGQGASGANVLTF.

The CDR3 loop reads CASSSSGFGEQFF. The CDR3 bases are TGTGCCAGCAGTTCCTCGGGTTTCGGTGAGCAGTTCTTC. The rearrangement joins TRBV12-3 or TRBV12-4 to TRBJ2-1; D not certain. The V and J ends lost 4 bases and 9 bases respectively, with 13 bases between them. The CDR3 contains 13 residues.

This clone was counted only a few times. V gene TRBV30 combines with J gene TRBJ1-6; a possible D gene is TRBD1 (6 bases). Per germline, CDR1 GTSNPN and CDR2 SVGIG (reference sequence). CDR3 length: 16 residues. Deletions cut 4 bases from V and 2 bases from J, with 15 bases between. CDR3 residues: CAWTVGGQTYNSPLHF. The CDR3 DNA reads TGTGCCTGGACCGTCGGGGGGCAGACCTATAATTCACCCCTCCACTTT.

The gene calls are TRBV6-5 and TRBJ1-1; 8 bases fit TRBD1. The germline V gene encodes CDR1 MNHEY and CDR2 SVGAGI. The ends lost 6 bases at V and 5 bases at J; junction bases unmatched: 5. The CDR3 loop spans 13 amino acids. The chain's CDR3 is CASRQGANTEAFF. As DNA, the CDR3 is TGTGCCAGCAGGCAGGGGGCGAATACTGAAGCTTTCTTT.

This clone was found a few times. This chain connects TRBV6-5 to TRBJ1-5; D possibly corresponds to TRBD1 (5 bases). The germline V gene has CDR1 MNHEY and CDR2 SVGAGI. The CDR3 totals 14 residues. Trimming cost V 11 bases and J 5 bases, with 19 bases left between them. CDR3: CAPSGQGGDQPQHF. The CDR3 DNA reads TGTGCCCCCAGCGGGCAGGGAGGGGATCAGCCCCAGCATTTT.